This is a list of T cell receptor beta chains from one sample in a study of blood T cells in healthy people across ages. TCRdb used MiXCR to reprocess the 5' RACE reads, holding one entry per CDR3 protein. The repertoire holds more than 600,000 distinct CDR3 sequences, with 20% to 25% as singletons. The same sample was also studied in work on T cells of mothers and their children.

The sample comprised blood. All receptors derive from a boy aged 5-17 years in good health. Both conserved end residues are part of each CDR3. The order of the fields is D gene, J gene, clone size, V gene, CDR3 DNA, CDR3 protein. The D gene is left open where the match is weak. Rows give clone size only sometimes, using once, few, many, or a class for an expanded clone.

d_call: TRBD1; j_call: TRBJ2-7; clone_size: .; v_call: TRBV7-9; cdr3_nt: TGTGCCAGCAGCTTAGTCGGGCCGGGACAGTTCTCCTACGAGCAGTACTTC; cdr3_aa: CASSLVGPGQFSYEQYF
d_call: TRBD1; j_call: TRBJ2-5; clone_size: few; v_call: TRBV7-8; cdr3_nt: TGTGCCAGCAGCCGGGACAGGGACGGGGAGACCCAGTACTTC; cdr3_aa: CASSRDRDGETQYF
d_call: TRBD1; j_call: TRBJ2-7; clone_size: few; v_call: TRBV4-3; cdr3_nt: TGCGCCAGCAGCCAAGGCCGGGACAGGGGGCTCTACGAGCAGTACTTC; cdr3_aa: CASSQGRDRGLYEQYF
d_call: .; j_call: TRBJ2-2; clone_size: .; v_call: TRBV24-1; cdr3_nt: TGTGCCACCAGTGATTGGAGAGGGGATGGCGGGGAGCTGTTTTTT; cdr3_aa: CATSDWRGDGGELFF
d_call: TRBD2; j_call: TRBJ2-1; clone_size: .; v_call: TRBV6-2/TRBV6-3; cdr3_nt: TGTGCCAGCAGTCCACTGGCAGCGGGAGTGGTCTCCTACAATGAGCAGTTCTTC; cdr3_aa: CASSPLAAGVVSYNEQFF
d_call: .; j_call: TRBJ1-1; clone_size: .; v_call: TRBV7-9; cdr3_nt: TGTGCCAGCAGCCGGAACCTCCCGGGGATCCCTGAAGCTTTCTTT; cdr3_aa: CASSRNLPGIPEAFF
d_call: TRBD1; j_call: TRBJ1-1; clone_size: .; v_call: TRBV14; cdr3_nt: TGTGCCAGCAGCCCCCGGGACAGGGGGCCGGAACTGGCTTTCTTT; cdr3_aa: CASSPRDRGPELAFF
d_call: .; j_call: TRBJ2-2; clone_size: few; v_call: TRBV7-2; cdr3_nt: TGTGCCAGCAGCTTGCTGGGGGGACCCGGGGAGCTGTTTTTT; cdr3_aa: CASSLLGGPGELFF
d_call: TRBD2; j_call: TRBJ2-1; clone_size: .; v_call: TRBV12-3/TRBV12-4; cdr3_nt: TGTGCCAGCAGTTTAACCGGGACTAGCTACGATGAGCAGTTCTTC; cdr3_aa: CASSLTGTSYDEQFF
d_call: .; j_call: TRBJ2-1; clone_size: few; v_call: TRBV7-6; cdr3_nt: TGTACCAGCAGCCCCGAACGGGGTAGTTACAATGAGCAGTTCTTC; cdr3_aa: CTSSPERGSYNEQFF
d_call: .; j_call: TRBJ1-1; clone_size: once; v_call: TRBV6-1; cdr3_nt: TGTGCCACTGCGGACAGACAGAACACTGAAGCTTTCTTT; cdr3_aa: CATADRQNTEAFF
d_call: .; j_call: TRBJ2-7; clone_size: .; v_call: TRBV7-2; cdr3_nt: TGTGTCAGCAGCTTTCCCCCAGCTACCTACGAGCAGTACTTC; cdr3_aa: CVSSFPPATYEQYF
d_call: .; j_call: TRBJ2-6; clone_size: .; v_call: TRBV4-1; cdr3_nt: TGCGCCAGCAGCCAAGAGTCGTACGGGGCCAACGTCCTGACTTTC; cdr3_aa: CASSQESYGANVLTF
d_call: .; j_call: TRBJ1-6; clone_size: .; v_call: TRBV20-1; cdr3_nt: TGCAGTGCTAGAGACCAGAATTCACCCCTCCACTTT; cdr3_aa: CSARDQNSPLHF
d_call: TRBD2; j_call: TRBJ2-3; clone_size: .; v_call: TRBV20-1; cdr3_nt: TGCAGTGACACGGGACTAGCGGGAAGCACAGATACGCAGTATTTT; cdr3_aa: CSDTGLAGSTDTQYF
d_call: .; j_call: TRBJ2-5; clone_size: .; v_call: TRBV7-8; cdr3_nt: TGTGCCAGCAGCTTAGTATTCCTGGGGGAGACCCAGTACTTC; cdr3_aa: CASSLVFLGETQYF
d_call: TRBD2; j_call: TRBJ2-1; clone_size: once; v_call: TRBV29-1; cdr3_nt: TGCAGCGTTGATGGCCGGGCTAGCGGCCACTACAATGAGCAGTTCTTC; cdr3_aa: CSVDGRASGHYNEQFF
d_call: .; j_call: TRBJ2-2; clone_size: few; v_call: TRBV13; cdr3_nt: TGTGCCAGCAGCTTGCCGGGGGCTAAAAACACCGGGGAGCTGTTTTTT; cdr3_aa: CASSLPGAKNTGELFF
d_call: TRBD1; j_call: TRBJ2-7; clone_size: few; v_call: TRBV28; cdr3_nt: TGTGCCAGCAGTATGGACAGGGGGCAGTTCGAGCAGTACTTC; cdr3_aa: CASSMDRGQFEQYF
d_call: TRBD1; j_call: TRBJ2-4; clone_size: .; v_call: TRBV9; cdr3_nt: TGTGCCAGCAGCGAGAGGGACAGGGGCCCTTACATTCAGTACTTC; cdr3_aa: CASSERDRGPYIQYF
d_call: .; j_call: TRBJ2-1; clone_size: .; v_call: TRBV12-3/TRBV12-4; cdr3_nt: TGTGCCAGCAGTTTAGACTGGTACAATGAGCAGTTCTTC; cdr3_aa: CASSLDWYNEQFF
d_call: TRBD2; j_call: TRBJ2-1; clone_size: few; v_call: TRBV20-1; cdr3_nt: TGCAGTGCTAGGGGGACTAGCGGGAGGGCCAACGATGAGCAGTTCTTC; cdr3_aa: CSARGTSGRANDEQFF
d_call: .; j_call: TRBJ2-7; clone_size: .; v_call: TRBV7-6; cdr3_nt: TGTGCCAGCAGCTTAAACGAATACGAGCAGTACTTC; cdr3_aa: CASSLNEYEQYF
d_call: TRBD2; j_call: TRBJ2-1; clone_size: .; v_call: TRBV28; cdr3_nt: TGTGCCAGCAGTGGACTAGCGGGAGTTGGGTTGAATGAGCAGTTCTTC; cdr3_aa: CASSGLAGVGLNEQFF
d_call: .; j_call: TRBJ1-3; clone_size: .; v_call: TRBV6-6; cdr3_nt: TGTGCCAGCTGGGTGGGTTCTGGAAACACCATATATTTT; cdr3_aa: CASWVGSGNTIYF
d_call: .; j_call: TRBJ2-5; clone_size: .; v_call: TRBV29-1; cdr3_nt: TGCAGCGTTGAAGGAACTTCGCGAGCCCGGGAGACCCAGTACTTC; cdr3_aa: CSVEGTSRARETQYF
d_call: .; j_call: TRBJ2-1; clone_size: .; v_call: TRBV18; cdr3_nt: TGTGCCAGCTCACCAGGGGTTGGGAATGAGCAGTTCTTC; cdr3_aa: CASSPGVGNEQFF
d_call: .; j_call: TRBJ2-5; clone_size: few; v_call: TRBV5-1; cdr3_nt: TGCGCCAGCAGCTTCGATACTCCGTACCAAGAGACCCAGTACTTC; cdr3_aa: CASSFDTPYQETQYF
d_call: TRBD1; j_call: TRBJ1-2; clone_size: few; v_call: TRBV12-3/TRBV12-4; cdr3_nt: TGTGCCAGCAGTCCCACGGACAGGGAAGGCGGCTACACCTTC; cdr3_aa: CASSPTDREGGYTF
d_call: TRBD2; j_call: TRBJ2-1; clone_size: .; v_call: TRBV7-9; cdr3_nt: TGTGCCAGCAGCTTGCCAGCGGGGGGCTACAATGAGCAGTTCTTC; cdr3_aa: CASSLPAGGYNEQFF
d_call: .; j_call: TRBJ2-1; clone_size: .; v_call: TRBV28; cdr3_nt: TGTGCCAGCGGCAGGGAGCAGTTCTTC; cdr3_aa: CASGREQFF
d_call: .; j_call: TRBJ1-1; clone_size: .; v_call: TRBV7-9; cdr3_nt: TGTGCCAGCAGCGCAAAAACTGAAGCTTTCTTT; cdr3_aa: CASSAKTEAFF
d_call: .; j_call: TRBJ2-4; clone_size: .; v_call: TRBV4-3; cdr3_nt: TGCGCCAGCAGCCAAGATTTAGCAGGGGACAACATTCAGTACTTC; cdr3_aa: CASSQDLAGDNIQYF
d_call: .; j_call: TRBJ2-1; clone_size: .; v_call: TRBV7-3; cdr3_nt: TGTGCCAGCAGCTCCCTAGGTAGCTCCTACAATGAGCAGTTCTTC; cdr3_aa: CASSSLGSSYNEQFF
d_call: .; j_call: TRBJ2-5; clone_size: .; v_call: TRBV7-9; cdr3_nt: TGTGCCAGCAGCCACCCGGGGACCTGGGGGGAGACCCAGTACTTC; cdr3_aa: CASSHPGTWGETQYF
d_call: TRBD1; j_call: TRBJ1-2; clone_size: few; v_call: TRBV7-2; cdr3_nt: TGTGCCAGCAGACCCTCCTGGGACAGACACTATGGCTACACCTTC; cdr3_aa: CASRPSWDRHYGYTF
d_call: .; j_call: TRBJ2-3; clone_size: .; v_call: TRBV18; cdr3_nt: TGTGCCAGCTCACCATCGTCGTCTCAGGGAAGAGATACGCAGTATTTT; cdr3_aa: CASSPSSSQGRDTQYF
d_call: .; j_call: TRBJ1-2; clone_size: few; v_call: TRBV7-9; cdr3_nt: TGTGCCAGCAGCTTATTAAGTTCGGAGAACTATGGCTACACCTTC; cdr3_aa: CASSLLSSENYGYTF
d_call: TRBD1; j_call: TRBJ2-1; clone_size: few; v_call: TRBV4-1; cdr3_nt: TGCGCCAGCAGCCAAGCAACAGGGGGTCGGAATGAGCAGTTCTTC; cdr3_aa: CASSQATGGRNEQFF
d_call: .; j_call: TRBJ2-7; clone_size: few; v_call: TRBV10-2; cdr3_nt: TGCGCCACCTCAATAATATTGGGGTCCTACGAGCAGTACTTC; cdr3_aa: CATSIILGSYEQYF
d_call: .; j_call: TRBJ2-1; clone_size: .; v_call: TRBV14; cdr3_nt: TGTGCCAGCAGCCAAGCTGGCACGTTGAATGAGCAGTTCTTC; cdr3_aa: CASSQAGTLNEQFF
d_call: TRBD2; j_call: TRBJ2-5; clone_size: .; v_call: TRBV20-1; cdr3_nt: TGCAGTGCTAGTTCGCTAGCGGGAGTGGAGACCCAGTACTTC; cdr3_aa: CSASSLAGVETQYF
d_call: TRBD1; j_call: TRBJ1-3; clone_size: .; v_call: TRBV10-3; cdr3_nt: TGTGCCATCAGTGAGGTGTGGACAGGGGAGCGAAACACCATATATTTT; cdr3_aa: CAISEVWTGERNTIYF
d_call: .; j_call: TRBJ2-1; clone_size: .; v_call: TRBV7-3; cdr3_nt: TGTGCCAGCAGCCCAAATGCGGCTAGTGTGCAGTTCTTC; cdr3_aa: CASSPNAASVQFF